This T cell receptor (beta chain) was profiled in a study of Tregs in tolerant kidney transplant recipients. Whole-study findings and limits: No direct test of biological reproducibility was done here. In tolerant patients, donor-specific Tregs outgrew total Tregs, suggesting antigen-driven expansion.

CD4+CD25+CD127- Tregs, CD4+CD25- non-Tregs, CD4 and CD8 cells were sorted. A note on this clone: Antigen specificity is unknown.

The J segment lost 6 bases and the V segment lost 6 bases, leaving 5 bases of the junction unmatched. CDR3 length: 13 residues. In germline, CDR1 is SQVTM, CDR2 ANQGSEA. Profiled with immunoSEQ multiplex PCR; TCRdb holds only in-frame clones, not every one. Among about 83,000 clones listed, more than 95% were seen once. The sequence was collected from a human donor who received a combined kidney and bone marrow transplant. The sequencing used CD4+ T cells from blood, collected before the transplant. The chain uses TRBV29-1 and TRBJ2-1; TRBD2 matches 10 bases. The CDR3 DNA reads TGCAGCGTCCGAGCGGGAGGGCCCAATGAGCAGTTCTTC. Translation: CSVRAGGPNEQFF.